Presented here are 30 T cell receptor beta chains from one specimen sequenced in a study of radiation and T cells in renal cell carcinoma. Using immunoSEQ multiplex PCR, the repertoire was profiled, and TCRdb retains in-frame clones only, with some absent. Here the sample spans 150,000 or so clones, 88% being singletons. The time point was: baseline pretreatment blood. Specified treatment: 15 Gy SBRT to primary tumor, nephrectomy 4 weeks later. Sequences were derived from blood, sampled from a patient whose treatment included radiotherapy and nephrectomy. These TCRs come from a woman in her 70s with renal cell carcinoma.

This chain links TRBV7-9 with TRBJ2-7; TRBD2 agrees at 11 bases. Germline assignment: CDR1 SEHNR and CDR2 FQNEAQ (reference sequence). The CDR3 is made up of 14 amino acids. J was trimmed by 3 bases and V by 5 bases; bases with no gene match: 3. The CDR3 DNA is TGTGCCAGCAGCGACGGGACTAGCGGCTACGAGCAGTACTTC. The encoded protein is CASSDGTSGYEQYF.

The chain carries TRBV5-1 and TRBJ1-2; D is unclear. V was cut by 1 base and J by 2 bases, with 9 bases left in between. Germline V gene data show CDR1 as SGHRS and CDR2 as YFSETQ. There are 14 residues in the CDR3. The CDR3 sequence is CASSLKQSNYGYTF. CDR3 bases: TGCGCCAGCAGCTTGAAACAGTCAAACTATGGCTACACCTTC. Filled out from reference TRBV5-1 and TRBJ1-2, the complete variable domain reads KAGVTQTPRYLIKTRGQQVTLSCSPISGHRSVSWYQQTPGQGLQFLFEYFSETQRNKGNFPGRFSGRQFSNSRSEMNVSTLELGDSALYLCASSLKQSNYGYTFGSGTRLTVV.

The gene calls are TRBV28 and TRBJ2-5; 13 bases map to TRBD2. Trimming removed 6 bases from V and 4 bases from J; junction bases left unmatched: 2. The CDR3 totals 14 residues. Germline V gives CDR1 MDHEN, CDR2 SYDVKM. The CDR3 region has the DNA TGTGCCAGCAGACTAGCGGGGGGGCCAGAGACCCAGTACTTC. Its protein is CASRLAGGPETQYF.

The chain carries TRBV19 and TRBJ1-3; no definite D call. The germline V and J ends were trimmed by 3 bases and 1 base, with 10 bases remaining between them. The germline V gene has CDR1 LNHDA and CDR2 SQIVND (reference sequence). The CDR3 runs 15 residues. This CDR3 is CASSIIGLSGNTIYF. Written as DNA, the CDR3 is TGTGCCAGTAGTATTATCGGGCTTTCTGGAAACACCATATATTTT.

This clone occurred a few times. This rearrangement joins TRBV7-9 to TRBJ1-1, with D unclear. The CDR3 contains 12 residues. The V end was cut by 8 bases, the J end by 3 bases, with 10 bases between. Germline V gives CDR1 SEHNR, CDR2 FQNEAQ (reference sequence). The CDR3 spells CASAKADTEAFF. As DNA, the CDR3 is TGTGCCAGCGCCAAGGCCGACACTGAAGCTTTCTTT.

The rearrangement links TRBV2 to TRBJ1-4; D uncertain. The V gene's germline CDR1 is SNHLY and CDR2 FYNNEI. The CDR3 is 13 amino acids. V was trimmed by 7 bases and J by 1 base, leaving 7 bases between them. The CDR3 region is CASMVGTNEKLFF. The CDR3 DNA is TGTGCCAGCATGGTCGGAACTAATGAAAAACTGTTTTTT.

The chain uses TRBV27 and TRBJ2-3; the D is unclear. V lost 2 bases, J lost 5 bases, and 8 bases lay in between. Germline V lookup: CDR1 MNHEY, CDR2 SMNVEV (reference sequence). This CDR3 is built from 13 residues. For the CDR3, the DNA is TGTGCCAGCAGTTTACAGGTGGGAGATACGCAGTATTTT. As protein: CASSLQVGDTQYF.

V gene TRBV29-1 combines with J gene TRBJ2-7; D remains unclear. Germline loops: CDR1 SQVTM, CDR2 ANQGSEA. The CDR3 runs to 12 residues. V lost 5 bases and J lost 4, with 12 bases in between. This chain's CDR3 is CSVTWGIYEQYF. Written as DNA, the CDR3 is TGCAGCGTTACGTGGGGAATATACGAGCAGTACTTC.

The chain links TRBV9 to TRBJ2-7; weak D call: TRBD1 (5 bases). The length of the CDR3 is 14 residues. Germline V gene sequence: CDR1 SGDLS, CDR2 YYNGEE. Trimming removed 0 bases at V and 0 bases at J, with 7 bases between. CDR3 coding DNA: TGTGCCAGCAGCGTAGCAGGGTTCTCCTACGAGCAGTACTTC. Protein product: CASSVAGFSYEQYF.

This clone was seen only once. The rearrangement uses TRBV5-6 and TRBJ1-4; D perhaps matches TRBD1 (5 bases). V was clipped by 1 base and J by 3 bases, with 7 bases between them. The CDR3 has 14 amino acids. Per germline, CDR1 SGHDT and CDR2 YYEEEE. This CDR3 reads CASSLQGPNEKLFF. The CDR3, as DNA: TGTGCCAGCAGCTTGCAGGGACCTAATGAAAAACTGTTTTTT.

The V and J genes are TRBV19 and TRBJ1-5, with 7 bases matching TRBD1. J was trimmed by 1 base and V by 3 bases; bases with no gene match: 9. The germline gives CDR1 LNHDA, CDR2 SQIVND (reference sequence). The CDR3 runs to 17 residues. The CDR3 protein is CASSISRSGQSNQPQHF. The CDR3 bases are TGTGCCAGTAGTATCAGCCGCTCGGGACAGAGCAATCAGCCCCAGCATTTT.

The rearrangement links TRBV5-4 to TRBJ1-2; possible D gene TRBD1, 5 bases. Germline loops: CDR1 SGHNT, CDR2 YYREEE (reference sequence). CDR3 length: 16 residues. Trimming removed 3 bases from V and 0 bases from J, with 15 bases in between. The CDR3: CASSWGPGPSNYGYTF. In DNA, the CDR3 is TGTGCCAGCAGCTGGGGACCAGGCCCGTCTAACTATGGCTACACCTTC.

This clone is a singleton in its sample. The chain carries TRBV5-1 and TRBJ1-1; D is uncertain. Trimming took off 5 bases at V and 8 bases at J, with 22 bases between the two ends. The length of the CDR3 is 15 residues. Germline V gives CDR1 SGHRS, CDR2 YFSETQ. CDR3 loop: CASRGGLGIEGEAFF. The CDR3 DNA is TGCGCCAGCAGAGGAGGATTGGGGATCGAAGGGGAAGCTTTCTTT.

CDR3 protein: CASTRDRDYEQYF. The CDR3, as DNA: TGTGCCAGCACCCGGGACAGGGACTACGAGCAGTACTTC. V and J are TRBV28 and TRBJ2-7; 9 bases agree with TRBD1. Germline V gene sequence: CDR1 MDHEN, CDR2 SYDVKM. This CDR3 contains 13 residues. V gave up 7 bases and J gave up 3 bases; unmatched junction bases: 4.

The CDR3 nucleotides read TGTGCCAGCAGCTTATTTCGACTAGCGGCGGTCGAGACCCAGTACTTC. This codes for CASSLFRLAAVETQYF. The chain combines TRBV7-9 with TRBJ2-5; 9 nucleotides agree with TRBD2. The CDR3 has 16 residues. CDR1 SEHNR and CDR2 FQNEAQ come from the germline V gene (reference sequence). The junction had 9 bases not matched to a gene; V was cut back by 2 bases and J by 5 bases.

V gene TRBV11-2 combines with J gene TRBJ2-5, with 7 bases aligning to TRBD1. The CDR3 runs to 13 residues. J lost 5 bases, V lost 5 bases, and 5 bases had no gene match. CDR1 is SGHAT, CDR2 FQNNGV, per germline. The CDR3 sequence is CASSIPGQETQYF. The CDR3 DNA reads TGTGCCAGCAGCATACCGGGACAGGAGACCCAGTACTTC. Full variable domain (rest looked up from reference TRBV11-2 and TRBJ2-5): EAGVAQSPRYKIIEKRQSVAFWCNPISGHATLYWYQQILGQGPKLLIQFQNNGVVDDSQLPKDRFSAERLKGVDSTLKIQPAKLEDSAVYLCASSIPGQETQYFGPGTRLLVL.

The J gene is TRBJ1-5, the V gene TRBV7-9, with TRBD1 identical over 7 bases. V gave up 1 base and J gave up 5 bases; unmatched junction bases: 2. This CDR3 is 14 amino acids long. Germline assignment: CDR1 SEHNR and CDR2 FQNEAQ (reference sequence). CDR3 coding DNA: TGTGCCAGCAGCTTAGGCAGGGGGGATCAGCCCCAGCATTTT. Its translation: CASSLGRGDQPQHF.

Only a few counts were recorded for this clone. This chain joins TRBV30 and TRBJ1-1, with D unresolved. Germline V gene lookup returns CDR1 GTSNPN and CDR2 SVGIG (reference sequence). Deletions cut 3 bases from V and 1 base from J, with 18 bases between. This CDR3 is 16 amino acids long. The CDR3 region is CAWSPSGLGRNTEAFF. The CDR3 DNA reads as TGTGCCTGGAGCCCCTCCGGGCTGGGTAGGAACACTGAAGCTTTCTTT.

The V and J genes are TRBV30 and TRBJ1-2; D not resolved. The CDR3 extends over 13 amino acids. Germline V gene sequence: CDR1 GTSNPN, CDR2 SVGIG (reference sequence). V was pared by 8 bases and J by 0 bases, with 13 bases between. The CDR3 nucleotides read TGTGCCCTGAAGCGGGAAGCTAACTATGGCTACACCTTC. Translation gives CALKREANYGYTF.

The V gene is TRBV9, the J gene TRBJ1-1; no clear D gene. CDR1 SGDLS and CDR2 YYNGEE come from the germline V gene. The CDR3 extends over 15 amino acids. V was trimmed by 0 bases and J by 3 bases, leaving 12 bases between them. The CDR3: CASSVDGGWDTEAFF. Here the CDR3 DNA reads TGTGCCAGCAGCGTAGATGGAGGGTGGGACACTGAAGCTTTCTTT.

J is TRBJ2-3 and V is TRBV5-1, with 9 nucleotides matching TRBD2. J lost 2 bases, V lost 5 bases, and 6 bases had no gene match. CDR3 length: 15 amino acids. Germline loops: CDR1 SGHRS, CDR2 YFSETQ. As DNA, the CDR3 is TGCGCCAGCAGTACCCCTAGCGGGGTCACAGATACGCAGTATTTT. This gives the protein CASSTPSGVTDTQYF. The variable domain in full, with the rest retrieved from reference TRBV5-1 and TRBJ2-3, is KAGVTQTPRYLIKTRGQQVTLSCSPISGHRSVSWYQQTPGQGLQFLFEYFSETQRNKGNFPGRFSGRQFSNSRSEMNVSTLELGDSALYLCASSTPSGVTDTQYFGPGTRLTVL.

J is TRBJ2-7 and V is TRBV5-6, with D perhaps TRBD1 or TRBD2 (6 bases each). V lost 0 bases, J lost 3 bases, and 13 bases lay in between. The CDR3 contains 15 residues. Germline values: CDR1 SGHDT, CDR2 YYEEEE. The CDR3, as DNA: TGTGCCAGCAGCTTGGTTACGGGGGCGGTCTACGAGCAGTACTTC. It is translated as CASSLVTGAVYEQYF.

This rearrangement joins TRBV7-9 to TRBJ1-3; 11 bases are shared with TRBD1. Germline CDR1 reads SEHNR; CDR2 reads FQNEAQ (reference sequence). V was pared by 5 bases and J by 4 bases, with 10 bases of the junction left unmatched. This CDR3 has 17 amino acids. CDR3 region: CASSPGQGDTGGNTIYF. CDR3 DNA sequence: TGTGCCAGCAGCCCGGGACAGGGGGATACCGGCGGAAACACCATATATTTT.

This clone showed up just once. This chain joins TRBV28 and TRBJ1-1, with 9 bases fitting TRBD1. The CDR3 sequence is 16 residues long. Germline-derived CDR1 and CDR2 are MDHEN and SYDVKM. V gave up 5 bases and J gave up 5 bases; unmatched junction bases: 12. In DNA form, the CDR3 reads TGTGCCAGCAGTCCACCCTCGGGGACAGGGAAGACTGAAGCTTTCTTT. This sequence encodes CASSPPSGTGKTEAFF.

This clone was counted once. The rearrangement links TRBV19 to TRBJ2-1, with 8 bases matching TRBD2. V shed 4 bases and J 6 bases; nucleotides not matched to a gene: 11. Germline V gene data show CDR1 as LNHDA and CDR2 as SQIVND (reference sequence). The CDR3 spans 16 residues. CDR3 DNA sequence: TGTGCCAGTAGTACAGGGAAAATAGCGGGGCTCAATGAGCAGTTCTTC. It specifies CASSTGKIAGLNEQFF. Complete variable domain (other parts from reference TRBV19 and TRBJ2-1): DGGITQSPKYLFRKEGQNVTLSCEQNLNHDAMYWYRQDPGQGLRLIYYSQIVNDFQKGDIAEGYSVSREKKESFPLTVTSAQKNPTAFYLCASSTGKIAGLNEQFFGPGTRLTVL.

The chain carries TRBV19 and TRBJ1-2, with 7 bases fitting TRBD1. Germline CDR1 LNHDA, CDR2 SQIVND (reference sequence). This CDR3 is built from 13 residues. The V and J ends lost 5 bases and 6 bases, in that order; junction bases with no gene match: 6. The CDR3 is CASSPQGRNGYTF. The CDR3 DNA sequence: TGTGCCAGTAGTCCACAGGGGCGGAATGGCTACACCTTC.

J is TRBJ2-7 and V is TRBV5-1; D unresolved. Germline CDR1 SGHRS, CDR2 YFSETQ. The ends were cut back, 0 bases at V and 0 bases at J, with 7 bases in the middle. The CDR3 is 14 amino acids. Written as DNA, the CDR3 is TGCGCCAGCAGCTTGGACAGTACCTCCTACGAGCAGTACTTC. Translating gives CASSLDSTSYEQYF.

This clone was found once. This chain links TRBV5-1 with TRBJ1-3; possible D gene TRBD1, 5 bases. Trimming took 0 bases from V and 0 from J, leaving 13 bases between them. Germline CDR1 and CDR2: SGHRS and YFSETQ. The CDR3 runs 17 residues. DNA for the CDR3: TGCGCCAGCAGCTTGGCGTGGGAGGGGACCTCTGGAAACACCATATATTTT. Its translation: CASSLAWEGTSGNTIYF.

The chain carries TRBV5-1 and TRBJ2-7, with D possibly matching TRBD1 (5 bases). This CDR3 is 14 amino acids long. Germline lookup yields CDR1 SGHRS and CDR2 YFSETQ. Between the trimmed V and J ends, which lost 0 bases and 0 bases, there was a span of 7 bases. CDR3 sequence (DNA): TGCGCCAGCAGCTTGGGGGGCCTCTCCTACGAGCAGTACTTC. Amino acid sequence: CASSLGGLSYEQYF.

This chain links TRBV28 with TRBJ2-5; perhaps D is TRBD1 or TRBD2 (5 bases each). Germline CDR1 is MDHEN and CDR2 is SYDVKM. The CDR3 loop spans 14 amino acids. V lost 2 bases to trimming and J lost 10 bases, with 17 bases between them. The chain's CDR3 is CASSLLGTNRDQYF. The CDR3 DNA follows: TGTGCCAGCAGTTTACTTGGGACCAACCGGGACCAGTACTTC.